This entry lists 23 T cell receptor beta chains sequenced from one sample in a study of CD8+ T cells in alopecia areata. Following extraction, RNA underwent reverse transcription to cDNA, which served as the sequencing template. Here immunoSEQ multiplex PCR was the method, and the copy in TCRdb shows in-frame clones only, minus some. The sample shows 110,000 to 150,000 clones, less than 70% of them seen only once. Treatment meaning: oral pan-JAK inhibitor, 5-10 mg twice daily. Source: CD8+ T cells sorted from blood, taken at week 4, from a patient treated with tofacitinib. These receptors came from a human donor with alopecia areata.

The V gene is TRBV5-1, the J gene TRBJ2-7; D possibly corresponds to TRBD1 (8 bases). This CDR3 is built from 12 residues. Trimming took off 5 bases at V and 6 bases at J, with 12 bases between the two ends. Germline V gives CDR1 SGHRS, CDR2 YFSETQ. The CDR3 here is CASRTGEGEQYF. For the CDR3, the DNA is TGCGCCAGCAGGACAGGGGAGGGCGAGCAGTACTTC. The whole variable domain, filled in from reference TRBV5-1 and TRBJ2-7, reads KAGVTQTPRYLIKTRGQQVTLSCSPISGHRSVSWYQQTPGQGLQFLFEYFSETQRNKGNFPGRFSGRQFSNSRSEMNVSTLELGDSALYLCASRTGEGEQYFGPGTRLTVT.

The sample holds one count of this clone. The rearrangement uses TRBV27 and TRBJ2-4; D assignment may be TRBD1 or TRBD2 (5 bases each). CDR1 MNHEY and CDR2 SMNVEV come from the germline V gene (reference sequence). V was clipped by 4 bases and J by 8 bases, with 15 bases between them. The CDR3 loop spans 14 amino acids. The CDR3 loop reads CASSSRGIKDIQYF. DNA of the CDR3: TGTGCCAGCAGTTCACGGGGCATTAAGGACATTCAGTACTTC.

In its sample, this clone was seen a few times. The chain links TRBV6-4 to TRBJ2-1, with TRBD1 matching over 7 bases. Germline loops: CDR1 MRHNA, CDR2 SNTAGT. With V trimmed by 3 bases and J by 4 bases, 6 bases remained unmatched. The CDR3 loop spans 15 amino acids. CDR3 residues: CASSERQGPYNEQFF. CDR3 coding DNA: TGTGCCAGCAGTGAACGACAGGGACCGTACAATGAGCAGTTCTTC.

The sample holds a few counts of this clone. The CDR3 DNA reads as TGTGCCAGCAGCTCCGGGACAAGGGACTACGAGCAGTACTTC. Translating it yields CASSSGTRDYEQYF. The V gene is TRBV5-6, the J gene TRBJ2-7, with D tentatively TRBD1 (6 bases). Germline CDR1 SGHDT, CDR2 YYEEEE. The CDR3 runs 14 residues. Trimming stripped 3 bases from V and 3 bases from J, with 13 bases between.

The genes are TRBV7-9 and TRBJ2-5; D not certain. Germline CDR1 reads SEHNR; CDR2 reads FQNEAQ (reference sequence). This CDR3 is 14 amino acids long. Deletions cut 1 base from V and 5 bases from J, with 11 bases between. CDR3 coding DNA: TGTGCCAGCAGCTTAGTCTCCAAAACGGAGACCCAGTACTTC. This gives the protein CASSLVSKTETQYF.

This chain joins TRBV9 and TRBJ2-1; 11 bases agree with TRBD1. CDR1 is SGDLS and CDR2 is YYNGEE in the germline V gene. V lost 0 bases, J lost 8 bases, and 7 bases stayed unmatched. The CDR3 has 16 residues. CDR3 residues: CASSVARTGGGDEQFF. The CDR3 DNA sequence: TGTGCCAGCAGCGTAGCAAGGACAGGGGGCGGGGATGAGCAGTTCTTC.

This chain uses TRBV15 with TRBJ1-1; D possibly corresponds to TRBD1 (6 bases). The CDR3 loop spans 16 amino acids. The germline CDR1 and CDR2 sequences are LNHNV and YYDKDF (reference sequence). With 4 bases removed from V and 5 bases from J, the gap between germline ends came to 20 bases. This CDR3 reads CATSTQASGVRTEAFF. The CDR3, as DNA: TGTGCCACCAGCACCCAAGCGTCAGGGGTTCGAACTGAAGCTTTCTTT.

The chain links TRBV4-1 to TRBJ2-7, with D possibly TRBD1 on 6 matching bases. Trimming removed 1 base from V and 7 bases from J, with 11 bases in between. The CDR3 extends over 13 amino acids. Germline values: CDR1 MGHRA, CDR2 YSYEKL. The CDR3 DNA follows: TGCGCCAGCAGCCAAGCTTCTAGGGGGGAGCAGTACTTC. Residues: CASSQASRGEQYF.

The chain employs TRBV9 and TRBJ2-2; 9 bases map to TRBD1. V trimming: 10 bases; J trimming: 1 base; junction bases outside the gene matches: 5. CDR1 SGDLS and CDR2 YYNGEE come from the germline V gene. The CDR3 consists of 14 residues. The CDR3 loop reads CASQGQGNTGELFF. CDR3 DNA: TGTGCCTCTCAGGGACAGGGGAACACCGGGGAGCTGTTTTTT.

V is TRBV11-2 and J is TRBJ2-7, with D perhaps TRBD1 or TRBD2 (5 bases each). V dropped 5 bases and J dropped 2 bases, with 16 bases sitting between them. Germline V gene lookup returns CDR1 SGHAT and CDR2 FQNNGV. The CDR3 length is 15 residues. CDR3 in amino acids: CASSPSQGETYEQYF. The DNA for the CDR3 is TGTGCCAGCAGCCCTAGCCAGGGAGAGACCTACGAGCAGTACTTC.

V usage is TRBV29-1 and J usage is TRBJ1-1; 8 nucleotides agree with TRBD1. The junction had 9 bases not matched to a gene; V was cut back by 6 bases and J by 6 bases. This CDR3 is 13 amino acids long. Germline loops: CDR1 SQVTM, CDR2 ANQGSEA. The CDR3 loop is CSVPDRDDSEAFF. CDR3 coding DNA: TGCAGCGTCCCGGACAGGGATGACTCTGAAGCTTTCTTT.

This clone appeared a single time. The rearrangement joins TRBV27 to TRBJ2-7; 11 bases fit TRBD1. The CDR3 runs 13 residues. Germline V lookup: CDR1 MNHEY, CDR2 SMNVEV (reference sequence). V trimming: 7 bases; J trimming: 5 bases; junction bases outside the gene matches: 4. Here the CDR3 DNA reads TGTGCCAGCACCGCGGACAGGGGGCACGAGCAGTACTTC. Translated, it gives CASTADRGHEQYF.

J is TRBJ2-5 and V is TRBV7-8; no clear D gene. The CDR3 spans 13 residues. Germline V gene lookup returns CDR1 SGHVS and CDR2 FQNEAQ. V shed 2 bases and J shed 1 base, with 5 bases lying between them. CDR3 DNA sequence: TGTGCCAGCAGCTTATGGAGCCAAGAGACCCAGTACTTC. Its protein product is CASSLWSQETQYF.

This chain links TRBV11-2 with TRBJ2-7, with D perhaps TRBD1 (6 bases). Germline V lookup: CDR1 SGHAT, CDR2 FQNNGV. CDR3 length: 13 residues. Trimming pared 4 bases from V and 4 bases from J, leaving 11 bases between. The DNA for the CDR3 is TGTGCCAGCAGCTACAGGGAGATGTACGAGCAGTACTTC. Protein product: CASSYREMYEQYF.

The genes are TRBV30 and TRBJ2-7; no reliable D call. Trimming stripped 2 bases from V and 2 bases from J, with 19 bases between. Per the germline V gene, CDR1 is GTSNPN and CDR2 is SVGIG (reference sequence). The CDR3 has 16 residues. The CDR3 sequence is CAWSTPGHLLAYEQYF. As DNA, the CDR3 is TGTGCCTGGAGTACCCCTGGCCATCTCCTCGCCTACGAGCAGTACTTC.

The gene calls are TRBV27 and TRBJ2-1; D is ambiguous. V lost 0 bases, J lost 3 bases, and 9 bases lay in between. The germline CDR1 and CDR2 sequences are MNHEY and SMNVEV (reference sequence). The CDR3 length is 15 residues. CDR3 nucleotide sequence: TGTGCCAGCAGTTTATCTGACGGATACTACAATGAGCAGTTCTTC. As protein: CASSLSDGYYNEQFF.

The chain couples TRBV30 to TRBJ1-1, with D possibly matching TRBD1 (5 bases). V was clipped by 2 bases and J by 6 bases, with 10 bases between them. Per the germline V gene, CDR1 is GTSNPN and CDR2 is SVGIG (reference sequence). The CDR3 covers 12 residues. The CDR3 loop is CAWSSGSAEAFF. CDR3 nucleotides: TGTGCCTGGAGTTCAGGGAGCGCTGAAGCTTTCTTT.

J is TRBJ2-7 and V is TRBV27; 10 positions agree with TRBD1. The length of the CDR3 is 14 residues. The junction had 9 bases not matched to a gene; V was cut back by 8 bases and J by 5 bases. Germline CDR1 reads MNHEY; CDR2 reads SMNVEV (reference sequence). Written as DNA, the CDR3 is TGTGCCAGCGGGACCGGGACAGGGGTCGACGAGCAGTACTTC. Its protein is CASGTGTGVDEQYF.

This clone appeared a few times. The chain has TRBV27 and TRBJ1-2, with 8 bases matching TRBD1. The germline CDR1 and CDR2 sequences are MNHEY and SMNVEV (reference sequence). V trimming: 6 bases; J trimming: 6 bases; junction bases outside the gene matches: 9. CDR3 length equals 14 residues. CDR3 sequence: CASRGMDRVNGYTF. The CDR3 coding sequence is TGTGCCAGCAGAGGAATGGACAGGGTCAATGGCTACACCTTC.

This clone turned up a few times. This chain links TRBV5-6 with TRBJ1-1; maybe TRBD1 (6 bases). Germline V gene sequence: CDR1 SGHDT, CDR2 YYEEEE. V dropped 3 bases and J dropped 6 bases, with 9 bases sitting between them. The CDR3 loop spans 12 amino acids. The CDR3 protein is CASSSGQPEAFF. CDR3 DNA sequence: TGTGCCAGCAGCTCCGGACAGCCTGAAGCTTTCTTT.

J is TRBJ2-7 and V is TRBV5-1, with a weak D call TRBD2 (6 bases). Germline CDR1 SGHRS, CDR2 YFSETQ. The CDR3 has 15 amino acids. Trimming left V 5 bases short and J 7 bases short, with 22 bases between. The CDR3 DNA reads TGCGCCAGCAGTTTAGTCCCCGGGACTCTACGGGAGCAGTACTTC. It is translated as CASSLVPGTLREQYF.

The CDR3 DNA reads as TGTGCTAGTGGTTCAACAGGGGCGCGGGACACTGAAGCTTTCTTT. Protein sequence: CASGSTGARDTEAFF. V and J are TRBV12-5 and TRBJ1-1; 7 nucleotides line up with TRBD1. The ends lost 4 bases at V and 3 bases at J; junction bases unmatched: 8. CDR1 is LGHNT and CDR2 is FRNRAP in the germline V gene. The CDR3 sequence is 15 residues long.

The chain employs TRBV7-2 and TRBJ2-7; 11 bases are a match to TRBD2. Germline V CDR1 and CDR2: SGHTA, FQGNSA. The CDR3 contains 16 residues. J lost 2 bases, V lost 1 base, and 4 bases had no gene match. CDR3 nucleotides: TGTGCCAGCAGCTTAGTACTAGCGGGGGCACCCTACGAGCAGTACTTC. Translated: CASSLVLAGAPYEQYF.